The 2 T cell receptor beta chains below come from one sample, sequenced in a study of cytomegalovirus exposure and HLA in healthy donors. The PCR employed 60 Vbeta primers together with 13 Jbeta primers. Assay used: immunoSEQ multiplex PCR; TCRdb lists only in-frame clones, some missing. The table lists roughly 98,000 clones, 76% of them singletons. Sequencing was carried out using PBMCs. Source of these receptors: a middle-aged man in good health and CMV-seronegative.

V usage is TRBV30 and J usage is TRBJ1-3, with D unclear. This CDR3 is built from 11 residues. Trimming took 2 bases from V and 11 from J, leaving 10 bases between them. Germline V gives CDR1 GTSNPN, CDR2 SVGIG (reference sequence). CDR3 region: CAWSNPGSIYF. The CDR3 nucleotides are TGTGCCTGGAGTAACCCGGGTTCCATATATTTT.

This chain links TRBV6-5 with TRBJ2-5; D is perhaps TRBD1 (6 bases). The germline V gene has CDR1 MNHEY and CDR2 SVGAGI. With 2 bases removed from V and 5 bases from J, the gap between germline ends came to 12 bases. The CDR3 is made up of 14 amino acids. CDR3 sequence: CASSYRTAKETQYF. The CDR3 DNA reads as TGTGCCAGCAGTTACCGGACAGCTAAGGAGACCCAGTACTTC.